The source of this T cell receptor beta chain is a study of technical replicates of blood from a handful of donors. Some clones are missing from TCRdb's copy, which holds only in-frame ones; the method was immunoSEQ multiplex PCR. The sample has over 70,000 clones, 95% to 97% seen once. Germline lookup yields CDR1 SGHRS and CDR2 YFSETQ. With 4 bases clipped from V and 2 bases from J, the junction kept 6 bases outside the gene matches. CDR3 size: 15 residues. The specimen sequenced was T cells isolated from PBMCs. This chain joins TRBV5-1 and TRBJ2-3, with 8 positions matching TRBD2. The source of this sequence is a human donor in good health. CDR3 coding DNA: TGCGCCAGCAGCCCATTAGCGGGAACCACAGATACGCAGTATTTT. This gives the protein CASSPLAGTTDTQYF.